These 10 T cell receptor beta chains share one sample of origin, sequenced in a study of blood T cell repertoires in COVID-19. Sequenced by immunoSEQ multiplex PCR; TCRdb stores in-frame clones only, minus some. The sample holds about 270,000 clones, roughly 93% seen once. Input material: PBMCs or T cells enriched from blood (not recorded which). The origin of the receptors is a middle-aged woman with acute COVID-19.

The J gene is TRBJ2-7, the V gene TRBV6-5, with D hard to call. Germline V gene sequence: CDR1 MNHEY, CDR2 SVGAGI. CDR3 length: 14 residues. Trimming pared 5 bases from V and 2 bases from J, leaving 13 bases between. The CDR3 DNA follows: TGTGCCAGCAGTCCGCCGAACAGACCCTACGAGCAGTACTTC. It codes for CASSPPNRPYEQYF.

The chain recombines TRBV7-2 with TRBJ1-1, with a possible D match to TRBD1 (5 bases). Trimming took off 2 bases at V and 3 bases at J, with 10 bases between the two ends. The CDR3 runs to 14 residues. CDR1 and CDR2 from the germline V gene are SGHTA and FQGNSA. CDR3: CASSLMGGDTEAFF. The CDR3 DNA follows: TGTGCCAGCAGCTTAATGGGGGGAGACACTGAAGCTTTCTTT.

In DNA, the CDR3 is TGTGCCAGCAGCGTAGGAGCGGGGGGAGGCACAGATACGCAGTATTTT. Its translation: CASSVGAGGGTDTQYF. The V and J genes are TRBV9 and TRBJ2-3; 9 bases map to TRBD2. Trimming at V came to 0 bases and at J to 1 base, leaving 3 bases not matched to a gene. The germline CDR1 and CDR2 sequences are SGDLS and YYNGEE. The CDR3 runs to 16 residues.

The rearrangement uses TRBV28 and TRBJ1-5, with D maybe TRBD1 (6 bases). The CDR3 has 12 amino acids. Trimming took 7 bases from V and 6 from J, leaving 10 bases between them. The V gene's germline CDR1 is MDHEN and CDR2 SYDVKM. The CDR3 loop is CASNSQGQPQHF. Written as DNA, the CDR3 is TGTGCCAGCAATTCACAGGGTCAGCCCCAGCATTTT.

This chain links TRBV24-1 with TRBJ2-2; D is perhaps TRBD1 (6 bases). The CDR3 extends over 17 amino acids. The V end was cut by 0 bases, the J end by 0 bases, with 10 bases between. Germline V gene lookup returns CDR1 KGHDR and CDR2 SFDVKD. This CDR3 is CATSDLLGTSNTGELFF. CDR3 coding DNA: TGTGCCACCAGTGATTTGCTGGGGACATCGAACACCGGGGAGCTGTTTTTT.

The chain carries TRBV5-5 and TRBJ2-7; D may be TRBD1 (5 bases). The germline gives CDR1 SGHKS, CDR2 YYEKEE (reference sequence). The CDR3 length is 15 residues. V lost 4 bases and J 3 bases, leaving 17 bases between the germline ends. The DNA for the CDR3 is TGTGCCAGCAGCGATCGATATGGGGCCAACTACGAGCAGTACTTC. This codes for CASSDRYGANYEQYF.

This sequence joins TRBV3-1 (or the pseudogene TRBV3-2) and TRBJ2-5; 8 bases line up with TRBD2. The V and J ends lost 1 base and 5 bases, in that order; junction bases with no gene match: 9. This CDR3 has 16 amino acids. Germline V lookup: CDR1 LGHDT, CDR2 YNNKEL (reference sequence). CDR3 region: CASSQAKSGGGETQYF. The DNA for the CDR3 is TGTGCCAGCAGCCAAGCGAAAAGCGGGGGAGGTGAGACCCAGTACTTC.

V is TRBV11-3 and J is TRBJ2-3, with 11 bases that match TRBD1. The CDR3 is 15 residues long. The ends lost 4 bases at V and 3 bases at J; junction bases unmatched: 3. Germline CDR1 reads SGHNT; CDR2 reads YENEEA. CDR3 DNA: TGTGCCAGCAGCTCCGGGACAGGGGGTACAGATACGCAGTATTTT. Its translation is CASSSGTGGTDTQYF.

The rearrangement joins TRBV4-2 to TRBJ1-1; TRBD1 might be the D (5 bases). The germline V gene has CDR1 LGHNA and CDR2 YNFKEQ. V lost 3 bases and J 5 bases, leaving 13 bases between the germline ends. This CDR3 contains 14 residues. The CDR3 DNA sequence: TGTGCCAGCAGCCAGCTTCTACGGGGGACTGAAGCTTTCTTT. The encoded protein is CASSQLLRGTEAFF.

This chain uses TRBV4-2 with TRBJ1-1; D is possibly TRBD1 (6 bases). The length of the CDR3 is 15 residues. Trimming stripped 0 bases from V and 7 bases from J, with 15 bases between. Germline V lookup: CDR1 LGHNA, CDR2 YNFKEQ. Here the CDR3 reads CASSQDRGGDDEAFF. The DNA of the CDR3 is TGTGCCAGCAGCCAAGATAGGGGGGGGGACGATGAAGCTTTCTTT.